The sequence of this TCR beta chain was determined in a study of blood T cell repertoires in COVID-19. Sequencing used immunoSEQ multiplex PCR; TCRdb keeps in-frame clones, though not all of them. The repertoire consists of roughly 160,000 clones, with roughly 87% occurring once and the leading ten covering over 7%. Trimming cost V 4 bases and J 0 bases, with 9 bases left between them. Germline V gene data show CDR1 as MNHEY and CDR2 as SMNVEV (reference sequence). The CDR3 runs to 14 residues. The TCR comes from a woman in her fifties or sixties who had recovered from COVID-19. The sequenced material came from PBMCs or T cells enriched from blood (not recorded which). V and J are TRBV27 and TRBJ1-1, with a possible D match to TRBD1 (5 bases). CDR3 sequence: CASSSGLMNTEAFF. For the CDR3, the DNA is TGTGCCAGCAGTTCGGGACTGATGAACACTGAAGCTTTCTTT.